This entry concerns a single T cell receptor beta chain. The CDR3 has 14 residues. J lost 1 base, V lost 4 bases, and 1 base had no gene match. Germline V CDR1 and CDR2: SQVTM, ANQGSEA. The protocol was immunoSEQ multiplex PCR, while the TCRdb copy is restricted to in-frame clones and leaves out a portion. The sample includes around 150,000 clones, 80% to 90% of them seen just once. This record comes from a study of lymphopenia after photon versus proton radiotherapy. The source material was peripheral blood, sampled from a patient treated with photon-based radiotherapy. The TCR comes from a man aged 50-60 years with gastric cancer. V is TRBV29-1 and J is TRBJ2-5; 12 nucleotides line up with TRBD2. The CDR3 loop is CSVGGLAGQETQYF. CDR3 nucleotide sequence: TGCAGCGTTGGGGGACTAGCGGGCCAAGAGACCCAGTACTTC.